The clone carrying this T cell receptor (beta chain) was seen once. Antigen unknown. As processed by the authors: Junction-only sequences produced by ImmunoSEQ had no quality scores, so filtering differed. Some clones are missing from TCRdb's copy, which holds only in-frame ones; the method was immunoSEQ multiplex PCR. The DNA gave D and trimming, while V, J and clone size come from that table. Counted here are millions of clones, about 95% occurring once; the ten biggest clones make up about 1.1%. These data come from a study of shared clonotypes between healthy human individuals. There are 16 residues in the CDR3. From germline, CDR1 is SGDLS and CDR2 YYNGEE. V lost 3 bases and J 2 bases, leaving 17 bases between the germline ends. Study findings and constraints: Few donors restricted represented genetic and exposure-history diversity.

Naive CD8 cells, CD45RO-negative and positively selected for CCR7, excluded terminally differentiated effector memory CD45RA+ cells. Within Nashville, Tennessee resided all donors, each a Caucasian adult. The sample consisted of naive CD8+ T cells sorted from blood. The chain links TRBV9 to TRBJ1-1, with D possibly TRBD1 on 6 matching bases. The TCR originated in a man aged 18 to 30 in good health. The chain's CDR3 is CASSEGAQGRNTEAFF. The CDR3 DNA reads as TGTGCCAGCAGCGAGGGAGCCCAGGGGCGTAACACTGAAGCTTTCTTT. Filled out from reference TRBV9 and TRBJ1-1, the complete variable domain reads DSGVTQTPKHLITATGQRVTLRCSPRSGDLSVYWYQQSLDQGLQFLIQYYNGEERAKGNILERFSAQQFPDLHSELNLSSLELGDSALYFCASSEGAQGRNTEAFFGQGTRLTVV.